Listed below are T cell receptor beta chains from one sample, sequenced in a study of human T cells and chemical hapten exposure. TCRdb independently ran MiXCR on the reads; one entry per CDR3 protein. The sample consists of around 120,000 distinct CDR3 sequences, 8.5% of them appearing once. Specimen: whole blood. The source is a human donor in good health. Some clones in this sample may be carry-over from other donors' samples. The CDR3 runs from the conserved cysteine through the conserved F or W. D genes are given only for firm matches. Only part of the rows carry a size: once, few, many, or a class if the clone is expanded.

j_call d_call cdr3_length clone_size v_call cdr3_nt cdr3_aa
TRBJ1-1 - 14 - TRBV2 TGTGCCAGCATGGGAAGCAGGGTTGACACTGAAGCTTTCTTT CASMGSRVDTEAFF
TRBJ2-7 - 11 few TRBV25-1 TGTGCCAGCAGTGAATATAACGAGCAGTACTTC CASSEYNEQYF
TRBJ2-4 TRBD1 16 - TRBV7-6 TGTGCCAGCAGCTTACAGGGGGCCGGCAATAATGACATTCAGTACTTC CASSLQGAGNNDIQYF
TRBJ1-1 - 20 few TRBV23-1 TGCGCCAGCAGTCAATCACCCAATCCTCCAACAGGGAGATGGAGCACTGAAGCTTTCTTT CASSQSPNPPTGRWSTEAFF
TRBJ1-4 - 12 many TRBV14 TGTGCCAGCAGCGACCTGAATGAAAAACTGTTTTTT CASSDLNEKLFF
TRBJ2-1 TRBD1 16 - TRBV6-5 TGTGCCAGCAGTTCCACCGGGACAGGGGGCCGCAATGAGCAGTTCTTC CASSSTGTGGRNEQFF
TRBJ1-1 - 11 many TRBV20-1 TGCAGTGCTAGGGACGGCCCTGAAGCTTTCTTT CSARDGPEAFF
TRBJ2-5 TRBD2 16 - TRBV5-1 TGCGCCAGCAGCTCCTCTGGCGGGGGGATCCAAGAGACCCAGTACTTC CASSSSGGGIQETQYF
TRBJ1-2 - 13 - TRBV10-3 TGTGCCAGCCTGGACGGAACTAACTATGGCTACACCTTC CASLDGTNYGYTF
TRBJ2-1 - 17 few TRBV23-1 TGCGCCAGCAGTCAATCAATGAACAGGGGAGGATCCAATGAGCAGTTCTTC CASSQSMNRGGSNEQFF
TRBJ2-7 - 14 - TRBV4-2 TGTGCCAGCAGCCAAGGGGCGGGGGCATACGAGCAGTACTTC CASSQGAGAYEQYF
TRBJ1-5 TRBD1 16 many TRBV9 TGTGCCAGCAGCGTAGGGGACGGACAGGAGGCTCAGCCCCAGCATTTT CASSVGDGQEAQPQHF
TRBJ1-4 TRBD1 15 - TRBV7-2 TGTGCCAGCAGCTTAGACAGGGGGGACAATGAAAAACTGTTTTTT CASSLDRGDNEKLFF
TRBJ2-3 - 14 - TRBV3-1 TGTGCCAGCAGCCCGAGAGGGGGTTCAGATACGCAGTATTTT CASSPRGGSDTQYF
TRBJ2-1 TRBD2 17 - TRBV12-3/TRBV12-4 TGTGCCAGCAGTTTATTTTGGGGTAGCGGGGGGGCCAATGAGCAGTTCTTC CASSLFWGSGGANEQFF
TRBJ2-5 - 13 - TRBV7-3 TGTGCCAGCAGCCCCCCGGACGGAGAGACCCAGTACTTC CASSPPDGETQYF
TRBJ1-1 - 14 many TRBV12-3/TRBV12-4 TGTGCCAGCAGTCCACGGGACTTTTGGACTGAAGCTTTCTTT CASSPRDFWTEAFF
TRBJ2-5 TRBD1 11 few TRBV20-1 TGCAGTGCGGACAGGGGTCAGACCCAGTACTTC CSADRGQTQYF
TRBJ1-1 - 14 few TRBV20-1 TGCAGTGCTAGAGATCCCTGGGGGAACACTGAAGCTTTCTTT CSARDPWGNTEAFF
TRBJ1-1 - 13 many TRBV15 TGTGCCACCAGCAGAGATGGAGCCGGTGGGGCTTTCTTT CATSRDGAGGAFF
TRBJ2-2 - 14 - TRBV6-5 TGTGCCAGCAGTCCAACCGGACAGCCCGGGGAGCTGTTTTTT CASSPTGQPGELFF
TRBJ2-1 TRBD2 19 - TRBV15 TGTGCCACCAGCGGGACTAGCGGGGGGCCCCGGCCCCCGTACAATGAGCAGTTCTTC CATSGTSGGPRPPYNEQFF
TRBJ1-3 TRBD1 15 many TRBV7-2 TGTGCCAGCAGCTTAAACAGGGGATCTGGAAACACCATATATTTT CASSLNRGSGNTIYF
TRBJ1-5 - 15 many TRBV20-1 TGCAGTGCTAGAAAAGGGGCAGGGGCTAATCAGCCCCAGCATTTT CSARKGAGANQPQHF
TRBJ1-1 TRBD1 17 - TRBV2 TGTGCCAGCAGTGAAGCCGCGACAGGGGGTACACACGCTGAAGCTTTCTTT CASSEAATGGTHAEAFF
TRBJ1-1 - 14 many TRBV3-1 TGTGCCAGCAGCCAAGTAGATATGAACACTGAAGCTTTCTTT CASSQVDMNTEAFF
TRBJ2-3 TRBD2 17 many TRBV6-5 TGTGCCAGCGGTCGGGCTAGCGGGGGAATACGCACAGATACGCAGTATTTT CASGRASGGIRTDTQYF
TRBJ2-1 - 16 - TRBV6-1 TGTGCCAGCAGTGCGCCCCAGGGATGGGAGGTCGTTGAGCAGTTCTTC CASSAPQGWEVVEQFF
TRBJ2-5 - 12 many TRBV20-1 TGCAGTGCTAGTATGGTTTCGGAGACCCAGTACTTC CSASMVSETQYF
TRBJ2-1 - 15 many TRBV4-2 TGTGCCAGCAGCCTCAGGGACGACCCATACAATGAGCAGTTCTTC CASSLRDDPYNEQFF
TRBJ1-5 - 14 - TRBV2 TGTGCCAGCAGTGTGAAGGCTAGCAATCAGCCCCAGCATTTT CASSVKASNQPQHF